The 13 T cell receptor beta chains in this list originate from one sample, sequenced in a study of shared clonotypes between healthy human individuals. Measured with immunoSEQ multiplex PCR; TCRdb has only the in-frame clones, and not every one. Of a few million clones in the sample, over 90% were seen once. Sample: naive CD4+ T cells from PBMCs. Subset given: CD45RA+ positively selected. All receptors derive from a man younger than 35 in good health. Some clones in this sample may be carry-over from other donors' samples.

Remarks on this clone: Other nucleotide sequences from this sample produce the same CDR3. V and J are TRBV5-1 and TRBJ2-7, with a tentative D call TRBD1 (6 bases). Germline CDR1 and CDR2: SGHRS and YFSETQ. This CDR3 is 14 amino acids long. Trimming took off 1 base at V and 2 bases at J, with 10 bases between the two ends. The CDR3 sequence: CASSLLQGPYEQYF. CDR3 DNA: TGCGCCAGCAGCTTGTTGCAGGGGCCCTACGAGCAGTACTTC.

This clone has only one observation. This chain uses TRBV2 with TRBJ1-1; D is ambiguous. The CDR3 is 14 amino acids. The germline gives CDR1 SNHLY, CDR2 FYNNEI. Between the trimmed V and J ends, which lost 4 bases and 7 bases, there was a span of 16 bases. The CDR3 DNA sequence: TGTGCCAGCAGTGGCGACCCGGCCGGAAGTGAAGCTTTCTTT. It codes for CASSGDPAGSEAFF.

CDR3 amino acids: CASSLEGVSYEQYF. The CDR3 bases are TGCGCCAGCAGCTTGGAAGGGGTATCCTACGAGCAGTACTTC. This rearrangement joins TRBV5-1 to TRBJ2-7, with D possibly matching TRBD1 (5 bases). CDR1 and CDR2 (germline): SGHRS, YFSETQ. CDR3 length equals 14 residues. With 0 bases removed from V and 1 base from J, the gap between germline ends came to 8 bases. The variable domain in full, completed from reference TRBV5-1 and TRBJ2-7, reads KAGVTQTPRYLIKTRGQQVTLSCSPISGHRSVSWYQQTPGQGLQFLFEYFSETQRNKGNFPGRFSGRQFSNSRSEMNVSTLELGDSALYLCASSLEGVSYEQYFGPGTRLTVT.

Of note for this clone: This same CDR3 is encoded by further DNA sequences in the sample. V usage is TRBV7-9 and J usage is TRBJ1-5; D gene uncertain. The CDR3 extends over 13 amino acids. Germline loops: CDR1 SEHNR, CDR2 FQNEAQ (reference sequence). Trimming shortened V by 4 bases and J by 0 bases, and 4 bases separated the two germline ends. DNA of the CDR3: TGTGCCAGCAGCTCTTATAGCAATCAGCCCCAGCATTTT. This translates into CASSSYSNQPQHF.

The rearrangement uses TRBV25-1 and TRBJ1-4; TRBD1 might be the D (5 bases). Between the trimmed V and J ends, which lost 3 bases and 5 bases, there was a span of 16 bases. This CDR3 is 16 amino acids long. Germline CDR1 MGHDK, CDR2 SYGVNS. CDR3 nucleotide sequence: TGTGCCAGCAGTGACATTCCGGGACGACGGAATGAAAAACTGTTTTTT. This gives the protein CASSDIPGRRNEKLFF.

The V gene is TRBV4-1, the J gene TRBJ2-2, with 7 bases identical to TRBD1. The ends lost 3 bases at V and 2 bases at J; junction bases unmatched: 3. The CDR3 totals 15 residues. CDR1 MGHRA and CDR2 YSYEKL come from the germline V gene. CDR3 region: CASSQGQLNTGELFF. DNA for the CDR3: TGCGCCAGCAGCCAGGGACAGCTAAACACCGGGGAGCTGTTTTTT.

This chain uses TRBV4-1 with TRBJ2-7; the match to TRBD2 covers 8 bases. V lost 0 bases, J lost 0 bases, and 7 bases stayed unmatched. The CDR3 has 17 amino acids. Germline V gene data show CDR1 as MGHRA and CDR2 as YSYEKL. The CDR3 sequence: CASSQDLAGGLSYEQYF. Written as DNA, the CDR3 is TGCGCCAGCAGCCAAGATCTGGCGGGAGGCCTCTCCTACGAGCAGTACTTC.

This chain joins TRBV29-1 and TRBJ1-1; weak D call: TRBD1 (6 bases). Germline loops: CDR1 SQVTM, CDR2 ANQGSEA. This CDR3 has 14 residues. The V and J ends lost 6 bases and 1 base respectively, with 15 bases between them. DNA for the CDR3: TGCAGCGTCCACATACAGGGTTCGAACACTGAAGCTTTCTTT. Its protein product is CSVHIQGSNTEAFF. Full variable domain (outside the CDR3, taken from reference TRBV29-1 and TRBJ1-1): SAVISQKPSRDICQRGTSLTIQCQVDSQVTMMFWYRQQPGQSLTLIATANQGSEATYESGFVIDKFPISRPNLTFSTLTVSNMSPEDSSIYLCSVHIQGSNTEAFFGQGTRLTVV.

The chain joins TRBV28 to TRBJ1-5, with D hard to call. This CDR3 has 12 amino acids. Trimming cost V 10 bases and J 6 bases, with 13 bases left between them. Germline CDR1 MDHEN, CDR2 SYDVKM. This chain's CDR3 is CATSGRSQPQHF. The CDR3 DNA is TGTGCCACCTCAGGCCGTTCTCAGCCCCAGCATTTT.

The chain uses TRBV6-1 and TRBJ2-2; D gene unclear. The CDR3 is made up of 16 amino acids. Looked up from germline, CDR1 is MNHNS and CDR2 is SASEGT. V shed 4 bases and J shed 4 bases, with 16 bases lying between them. CDR3 sequence reads: CASSVFRVNPTGELFF. CDR3 coding DNA: TGTGCCAGCAGTGTTTTCCGGGTAAACCCCACCGGGGAGCTGTTTTTT.

Note on this clone: The sample contains more than one DNA sequence encoding this CDR3. CDR3 residues: CASSLELPYNEQFF. DNA of the CDR3: TGCGCCAGCAGCTTGGAGCTCCCTTACAATGAGCAGTTCTTC. This sequence joins TRBV5-1 and TRBJ2-1, with D unresolved. Germline V gene lookup returns CDR1 SGHRS and CDR2 YFSETQ. The CDR3 loop spans 14 amino acids. Trimming cost V 0 bases and J 4 bases, with 8 bases left between them. The variable domain in full, with the rest retrieved from reference TRBV5-1 and TRBJ2-1, is KAGVTQTPRYLIKTRGQQVTLSCSPISGHRSVSWYQQTPGQGLQFLFEYFSETQRNKGNFPGRFSGRQFSNSRSEMNVSTLELGDSALYLCASSLELPYNEQFFGPGTRLTVL.

V gene TRBV5-1 combines with J gene TRBJ1-6; a possible D gene is TRBD1 (5 bases). Trimming removed 6 bases from V and 10 bases from J, with 17 bases in between. The CDR3 sequence is 14 residues long. The germline V gene has CDR1 SGHRS and CDR2 YFSETQ. For the CDR3, the DNA is TGCGCCAGCACGTCGGGACTAACGGGGTCACCCCTCCACTTT. Translating it yields CASTSGLTGSPLHF.

This rearrangement joins TRBV5-5 to TRBJ1-4, with D maybe TRBD1 (5 bases). The CDR3 length is 15 residues. V was trimmed by 0 bases and J by 8 bases, leaving 14 bases between them. Germline V gene data show CDR1 as SGHKS and CDR2 as YYEKEE (reference sequence). The CDR3 protein is CASSLGRGVGEKLFF. CDR3 in DNA: TGTGCCAGCAGCTTGGGAAGGGGAGTAGGAGAAAAACTGTTTTTT.